This T cell receptor beta chain was identified in a study of CD8 T cells in Susac syndrome (dated by TCRdb to about 2019). For context, the study as a whole: Among the Susac syndrome patients who were sequenced, clinically active disease was present in over 5 and clinical remission was observed in eight or nine. Repertoire sequencing was used to test whether CD8+ T cell activation and differentiation in Susac syndrome was antigen driven. The clonality of the CD8+ T cell repertoire was compared across 12 healthy donors, some 14 Susac syndrome patients and about 16 multiple sclerosis patients. At blood withdrawal, Susac syndrome patients were therapy-naive, treated with corticosteroids (with IVIg additionally given to some), or treated with IVIg alone.

What the work shows at the level of the full study, not this receptor alone: The number of individuals in the TCR sequencing and HLA analysis was acknowledged as relatively small. Clonal expansion was observed in Susac syndrome CD8+ repertoires, with the highest expansion in CD8+ TEMRA cells and greater expansion in clinically active than in remitting patients. Some 15 and five Susac-specific public clones were found in the total CD8+ and CD8+ TEMRA repertoires, respectively.

High-throughput TCR beta sequencing profiled peripheral blood CD8+ and CD4+ T cells from healthy donors, Susac syndrome patients and multiple sclerosis patients. The Susac syndrome patients fulfilled recently defined diagnostic criteria for definite or probable disease. Bulk CD8+ and CD4+ T cells were purified magnetically by negative isolation, whereas CD8+ TEMRA cells were enriched by FACS. Blood was collected in EDTA tubes and processed within 24 hours, with PBMCs isolated through density gradient centrifugation. PBMCs intended for TCR sequencing were cryopreserved in liquid nitrogen and were subsequently thawed in a 37 degrees C water bath. Purity of sorted or isolated CD4+, CD8+ and CD8+ TEMRA cells was at least 90%. Concerning this clonotype: No cognate antigen has been identified for it. No base qualities exist here, and no much larger clone lies one base off it.

RNA was extracted with the RNeasy kit and roughly 0.5 to 1 ug was reverse transcribed using random hexamers. The immunoSEQ multiplex PCR assay, covering 54 Vbeta and 13 Jbeta segments, was used to amplify TCR beta CDR3 regions. PCR amplification bias was corrected by using a synthetic template baseline for primer optimization and computational correction. The paper's data handling went like this. Reads were annotated to V, D and J genes according to IMGT and were analyzed with immunoSEQ Analyzer, with only productive sequences retained. Clonality was computed as one minus Shannon entropy normalized by log2 of the number of productive unique sequences. Public and private clones were assessed among the 100 most prevalent clones of each patient and control. Clones were defined as Susac-specific when absent from the healthy and MS cohorts, from 1,000 to 1,100 published viral clones and from other ImmuneACCESS disease sequences. The public reads were run again by TCRdb, first through fastp at Q25 and then through MiXCR, and only productive beta chains were kept. Every distinct CDR3 protein forms one entry, paired with its most common genes and DNA. The V and J calls were not made by the authors but by TCRdb's processing. This sample comprises about 85,000 distinct CDR3 sequences, 95% of them detected only once. More than 0.45% of the sample rests with the top ten.

CDR1 is given as SQVTM and CDR2 as ANQGSEA, both from the germline V gene. Spanning cysteine to phenylalanine, the CDR3 consists of 14 amino acids. Only the CDR3 DNA stays, 42 bases, in frame from base 1. Deletion took 2 bases off V and 0 bases off J, with a span of 11 bases between the germline ends. Sequencing was carried out using CD8+ T cells from PBMCs. This chain joins TRBV29-1 to TRBJ2-7; no confident D gene assignment can be made. The receptor comes from a human donor with Susac syndrome. Here the CDR3 is given as CSVEPYKYSYEQYF. At the DNA level, the sequence is TGCAGCGTTGAACCGTACAAGTACTCCTACGAGCAGTACTTC.